This TCR beta chain was retrieved from a study of control samples from healthy donors and cancer patients. The assay was immunoSEQ multiplex PCR, and TCRdb's table has in-frame clones only and misses some. The sample has 150,000 or so clones, 88% seen once. Germline values: CDR1 MNHEY, CDR2 SVGEGT. V lost 2 bases to trimming and J lost 1 base, with 7 bases between them. The CDR3 totals 14 residues. Sequencing used blood. The source of this sequence is a man between 18 and 35 years old in good health. The J gene is TRBJ2-3, the V gene TRBV6-2 or TRBV6-3; the D gene is possibly TRBD1 (5 bases). Written as DNA, the CDR3 is TGTGCCAGCAGTTACCAGGGCGGCACAGATACGCAGTATTTT. Encoded protein: CASSYQGGTDTQYF.